Sequencing of this TCR beta chain was carried out in a study of blood T cell repertoires in COVID-19. CDR1 SGHDN and CDR2 FVKESK come from the germline V gene. V was clipped by 4 bases and J by 0 bases; unmatched bases: 5. The CDR3 length is 15 residues. This clone appeared a single time. Sequenced by immunoSEQ multiplex PCR; TCRdb stores in-frame clones only, minus some. This sample has 310,000 or so clones, with about nine tenths found just once. This TCR was recovered from a woman between 18 and 30 years old who had recovered from COVID-19. The V and J genes are TRBV14 and TRBJ2-7; TRBD1 aligns across 8 bases. The sample consisted of PBMCs or T cells enriched from blood (not recorded which). CDR3 nucleotides: TGTGCCAGCAGCCCCCGGACAGGGAACTCCTACGAGCAGTACTTC. Protein product: CASSPRTGNSYEQYF. The full variable domain, its missing parts supplied by reference TRBV14 and TRBJ2-7, is EAGVTQFPSHSVIEKGQTVTLRCDPISGHDNLYWYRRVMGKEIKFLLHFVKESKQDESGMPNNRFLAERTGGTYSTLKVQPAELEDSGVYFCASSPRTGNSYEQYFGPGTRLTVT.